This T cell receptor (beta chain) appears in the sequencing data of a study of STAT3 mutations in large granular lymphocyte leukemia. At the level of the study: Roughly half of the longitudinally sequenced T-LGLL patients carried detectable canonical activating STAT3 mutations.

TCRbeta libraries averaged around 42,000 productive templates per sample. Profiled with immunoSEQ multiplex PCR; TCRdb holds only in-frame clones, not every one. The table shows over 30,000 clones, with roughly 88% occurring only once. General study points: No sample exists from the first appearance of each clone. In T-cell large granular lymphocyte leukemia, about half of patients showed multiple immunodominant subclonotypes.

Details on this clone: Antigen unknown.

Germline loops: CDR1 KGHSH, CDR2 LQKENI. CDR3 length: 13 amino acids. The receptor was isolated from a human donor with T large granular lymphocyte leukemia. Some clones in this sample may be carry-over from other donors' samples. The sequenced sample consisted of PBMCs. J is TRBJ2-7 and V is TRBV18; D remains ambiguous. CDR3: CASSPQSSYEQYV. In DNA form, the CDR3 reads TGTGCCAGCTCCCCACAGAGCTCCTACGAGCAGTACGTC.